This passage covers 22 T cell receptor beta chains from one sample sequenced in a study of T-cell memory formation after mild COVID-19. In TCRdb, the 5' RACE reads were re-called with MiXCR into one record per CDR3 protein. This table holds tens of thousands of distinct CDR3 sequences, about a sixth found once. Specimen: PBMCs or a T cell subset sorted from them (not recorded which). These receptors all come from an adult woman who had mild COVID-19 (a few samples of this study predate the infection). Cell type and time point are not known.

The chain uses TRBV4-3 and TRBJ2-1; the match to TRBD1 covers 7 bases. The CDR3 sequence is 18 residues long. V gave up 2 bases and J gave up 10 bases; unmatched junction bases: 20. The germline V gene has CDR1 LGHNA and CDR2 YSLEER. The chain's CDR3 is CASSQMEQGDLQSSEQFF. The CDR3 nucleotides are TGCGCCAGCAGCCAAATGGAGCAGGGGGACCTACAATCGAGCGAGCAGTTCTTC.

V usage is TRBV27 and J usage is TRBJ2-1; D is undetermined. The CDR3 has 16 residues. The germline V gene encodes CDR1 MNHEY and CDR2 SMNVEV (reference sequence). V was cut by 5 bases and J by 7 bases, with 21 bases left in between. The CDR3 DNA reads TGTGCCAGCAGTCTCCACGCCTCCAGGAACTCTAATGAGCAGTTCTTC. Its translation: CASSLHASRNSNEQFF.

In DNA form, the CDR3 reads TGTGCCAGCAGCCAAGATAGGGTGAGGGAGCAGTACTTC. It is translated as CASSQDRVREQYF. This chain uses TRBV4-2 with TRBJ2-7; D is ambiguous. Trimming pared 0 bases from V and 7 bases from J, leaving 10 bases between. The CDR3 is 13 residues long. Germline V CDR1 and CDR2: LGHNA, YNFKEQ.

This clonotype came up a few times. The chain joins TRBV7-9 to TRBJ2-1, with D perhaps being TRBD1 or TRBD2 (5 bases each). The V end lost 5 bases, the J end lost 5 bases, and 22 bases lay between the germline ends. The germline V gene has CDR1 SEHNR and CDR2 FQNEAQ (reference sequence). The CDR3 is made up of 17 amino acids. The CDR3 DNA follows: TGTGCCAGCAGCGGCTCGGGACCAACTCCCTGGAACAATGAGCAGTTCTTC. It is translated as CASSGSGPTPWNNEQFF. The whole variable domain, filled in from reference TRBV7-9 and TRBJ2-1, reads DTGVSQNPRHKITKRGQNVTFRCDPISEHNRLYWYRQTLGQGPEFLTYFQNEAQLEKSRLLSDRFSAERPKGSFSTLEIQRTEQGDSAMYLCASSGSGPTPWNNEQFFGPGTRLTVL.

This chain's CDR3 is CASSVRKTSGGNTGELFF. CDR3 sequence (DNA): TGTGCCAGCAGCGTACGGAAGACTAGCGGGGGGAACACCGGGGAGCTGTTTTTT. The gene calls are TRBV9 and TRBJ2-2, with 12 bases fitting TRBD2. The J segment lost 1 base and the V segment lost 1 base, leaving 5 bases of the junction unmatched. The CDR3 spans 18 residues. CDR1 SGDLS and CDR2 YYNGEE come from the germline V gene. The full variable domain, in which reference TRBV9 and TRBJ2-2 provide the parts outside the CDR3, is DSGVTQTPKHLITATGQRVTLRCSPRSGDLSVYWYQQSLDQGLQFLIQYYNGEERAKGNILERFSAQQFPDLHSELNLSSLELGDSALYFCASSVRKTSGGNTGELFFGEGSRLTVL.

The CDR3 loop is CASSPRWGTDTQYF. CDR3 nucleotide sequence: TGTGCCAGCAGTCCTCGATGGGGCACAGATACGCAGTATTTT. The rearrangement joins TRBV6-6 to TRBJ2-3; D is ambiguous. The CDR3 extends over 14 amino acids. Germline assignment: CDR1 MNHNY and CDR2 SVGAGI (reference sequence). V was shortened by 5 bases and J by 1 base, with 10 bases between the two germline ends.

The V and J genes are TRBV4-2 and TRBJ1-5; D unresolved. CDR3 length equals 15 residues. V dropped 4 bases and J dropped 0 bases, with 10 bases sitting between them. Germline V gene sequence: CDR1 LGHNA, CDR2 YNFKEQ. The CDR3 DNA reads TGTGCCAGCAGCCCGACTGGGGTTAGCAATCAGCCCCAGCATTTT. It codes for CASSPTGVSNQPQHF.

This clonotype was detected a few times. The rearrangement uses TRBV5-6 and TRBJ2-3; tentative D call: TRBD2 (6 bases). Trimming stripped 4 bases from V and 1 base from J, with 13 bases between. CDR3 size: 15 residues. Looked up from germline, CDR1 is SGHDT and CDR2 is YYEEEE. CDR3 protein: CASSPLAVGTDTQYF. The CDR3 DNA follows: TGTGCCAGCAGCCCTTTAGCGGTTGGCACAGATACGCAGTATTTT.

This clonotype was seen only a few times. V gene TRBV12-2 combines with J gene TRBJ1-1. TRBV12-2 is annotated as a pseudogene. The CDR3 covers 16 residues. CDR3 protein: CASRSLRLTFNTEAFF. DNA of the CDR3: TGTGCAAGTCGCTCCTTACGACTCACATTTAACACTGAAGCTTTCTTT.

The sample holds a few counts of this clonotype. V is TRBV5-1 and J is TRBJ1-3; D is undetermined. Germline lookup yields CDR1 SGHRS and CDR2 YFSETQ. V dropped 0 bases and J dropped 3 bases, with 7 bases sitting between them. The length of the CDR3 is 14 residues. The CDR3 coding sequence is TGCGCCAGCAGCTTGGCATGCCATGGAAACACCATATATTTT. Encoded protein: CASSLACHGNTIYF. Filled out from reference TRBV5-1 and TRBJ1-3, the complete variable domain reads KAGVTQTPRYLIKTRGQQVTLSCSPISGHRSVSWYQQTPGQGLQFLFEYFSETQRNKGNFPGRFSGRQFSNSRSEMNVSTLELGDSALYLCASSLACHGNTIYFGEGSWLTVV.

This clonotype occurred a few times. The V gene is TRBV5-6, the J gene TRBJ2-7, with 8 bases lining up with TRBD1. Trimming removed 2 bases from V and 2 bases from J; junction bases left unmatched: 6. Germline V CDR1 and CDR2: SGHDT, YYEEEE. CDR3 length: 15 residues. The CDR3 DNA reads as TGTGCCAGCAGCTTCGACGCAGGGGGCGCCTACGAGCAGTACTTC. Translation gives CASSFDAGGAYEQYF.

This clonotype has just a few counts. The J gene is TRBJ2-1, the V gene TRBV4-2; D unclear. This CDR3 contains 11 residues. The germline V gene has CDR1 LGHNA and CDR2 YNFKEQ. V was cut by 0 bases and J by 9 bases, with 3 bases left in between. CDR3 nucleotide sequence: TGTGCCAGCAGCCAAGATAGTGAGCAGTTCTTC. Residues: CASSQDSEQFF.

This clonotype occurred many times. CDR3: CASSLDGSTGETQYF. Written as DNA, the CDR3 is TGTGCCAGCAGCTTAGATGGGTCCACCGGGGAGACCCAGTACTTC. The gene calls are TRBV7-2 and TRBJ2-5; D is unresolved. The CDR3 is 15 amino acids. Deletions cut 1 base from V and 5 bases from J, with 14 bases between. CDR1 SGHTA and CDR2 FQGNSA come from the germline V gene.

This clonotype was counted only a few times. The CDR3, as DNA: TGTGCCAGCAGCTTCGGCGGGAGTGATTCAGATACGCAGTATTTT. It encodes CASSFGGSDSDTQYF. This chain links TRBV11-2 with TRBJ2-3, with 7 bases aligning to TRBD2. From germline, CDR1 is SGHAT and CDR2 FQNNGV. CDR3 length: 15 amino acids. The V gene end was trimmed by 3 bases and the J gene end by 4 bases; junction bases not matched to a gene: 7.

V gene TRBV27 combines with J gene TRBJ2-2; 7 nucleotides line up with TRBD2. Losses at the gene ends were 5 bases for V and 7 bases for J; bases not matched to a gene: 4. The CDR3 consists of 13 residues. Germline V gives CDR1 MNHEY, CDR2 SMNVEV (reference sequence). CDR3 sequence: CASSAGLDGELFF. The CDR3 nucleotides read TGTGCCAGCAGTGCCGGACTAGACGGGGAGCTGTTTTTT.

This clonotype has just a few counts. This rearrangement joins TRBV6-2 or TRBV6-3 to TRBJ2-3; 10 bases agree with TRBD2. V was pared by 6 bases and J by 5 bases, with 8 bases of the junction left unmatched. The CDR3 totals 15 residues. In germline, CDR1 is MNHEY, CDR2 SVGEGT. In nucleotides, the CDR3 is TGTGCCAGCAGAGCCGTGCGACTAGCGGGAGATACGCAGTATTTT. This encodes CASRAVRLAGDTQYF.

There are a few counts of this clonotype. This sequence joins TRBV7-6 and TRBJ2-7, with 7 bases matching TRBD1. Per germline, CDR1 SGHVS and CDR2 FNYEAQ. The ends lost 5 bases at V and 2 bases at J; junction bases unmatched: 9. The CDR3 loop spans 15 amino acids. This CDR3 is CASSPMGRGTYEQYF. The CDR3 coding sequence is TGTGCCAGCAGCCCAATGGGCAGGGGGACCTACGAGCAGTACTTC.

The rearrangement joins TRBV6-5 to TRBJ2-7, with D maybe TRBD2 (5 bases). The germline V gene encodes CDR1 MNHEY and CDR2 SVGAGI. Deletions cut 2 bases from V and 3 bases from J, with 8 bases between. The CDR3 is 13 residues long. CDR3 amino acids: CASSYKADYEQYF. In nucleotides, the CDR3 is TGTGCCAGCAGTTACAAAGCGGACTACGAGCAGTACTTC.

This CDR3 is CASSLALREGETQYF. DNA of the CDR3: TGTGCCAGCAGTTTAGCATTGCGGGAGGGTGAGACCCAGTACTTC. The chain links TRBV12-3 or TRBV12-4 to TRBJ2-5, with 9 bases aligning to TRBD2. This CDR3 has 15 residues. V was clipped by 0 bases and J by 5 bases; unmatched bases: 4.

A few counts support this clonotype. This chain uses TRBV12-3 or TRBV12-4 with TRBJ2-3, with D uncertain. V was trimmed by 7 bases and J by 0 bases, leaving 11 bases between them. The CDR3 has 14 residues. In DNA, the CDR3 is TGTGCCAGCAAATGGGGTTTTAGCACAGATACGCAGTATTTT. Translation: CASKWGFSTDTQYF.

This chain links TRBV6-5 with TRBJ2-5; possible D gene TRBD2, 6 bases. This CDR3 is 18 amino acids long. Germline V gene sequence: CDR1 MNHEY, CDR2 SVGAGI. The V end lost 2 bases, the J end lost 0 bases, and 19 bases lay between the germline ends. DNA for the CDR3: TGTGCCAGCAGTTACCCTAGCGAAATAGGCGGGGACCAAGAGACCCAGTACTTC. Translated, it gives CASSYPSEIGGDQETQYF.

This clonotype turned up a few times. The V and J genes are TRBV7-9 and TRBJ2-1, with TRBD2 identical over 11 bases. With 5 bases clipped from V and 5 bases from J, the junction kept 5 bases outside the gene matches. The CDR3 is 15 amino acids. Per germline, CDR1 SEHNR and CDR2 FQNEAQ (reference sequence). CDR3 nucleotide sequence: TGTGCCAGCAGCCTGGGACTAGCGGAAAACAATGAGCAGTTCTTC. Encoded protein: CASSLGLAENNEQFF.